The clone carrying this T cell receptor beta chain has just a few counts. The antigen is unknown. These data originate in a study of graft-versus-host responses after intestinal transplantation. Study-wide background: Uniformly, recipients were administered anti-thymocyte globulin induction with subsequent tacrolimus and steroids for approximately three years. Study conclusions and caveats: The study found high graft-versus-host to host-versus-graft clonal ratios in allografts of patients with graft-donor T cell macrochimerism. Recipient marrow showed GvH clones, some seen first in ileum or blood. Researchers found peak circulating GvH clone levels linked to early post-transplant HvG declines.

Here immunoSEQ multiplex PCR was the method, and the copy in TCRdb shows in-frame clones only, minus some. The sample shows roughly 92,000 clones, around 90% of them seen only once. Germline V gives CDR1 SNHLY, CDR2 FYNNEI. The ends were cut back, 8 bases at V and 9 bases at J, with 14 bases in the middle. The CDR3 covers 12 residues. The source is a human donor who received an intestinal transplant. This chain joins TRBV2 and TRBJ2-1; a possible D gene is TRBD2 (6 bases). The material sequenced was unstimulated CD4+ T cells sorted from spleen or lymph node cells, taken before intestinal transplant. The CDR3: CASRGESSEQFF. The CDR3 DNA is TGTGCCAGCCGCGGGGAGTCTAGTGAGCAGTTCTTC.